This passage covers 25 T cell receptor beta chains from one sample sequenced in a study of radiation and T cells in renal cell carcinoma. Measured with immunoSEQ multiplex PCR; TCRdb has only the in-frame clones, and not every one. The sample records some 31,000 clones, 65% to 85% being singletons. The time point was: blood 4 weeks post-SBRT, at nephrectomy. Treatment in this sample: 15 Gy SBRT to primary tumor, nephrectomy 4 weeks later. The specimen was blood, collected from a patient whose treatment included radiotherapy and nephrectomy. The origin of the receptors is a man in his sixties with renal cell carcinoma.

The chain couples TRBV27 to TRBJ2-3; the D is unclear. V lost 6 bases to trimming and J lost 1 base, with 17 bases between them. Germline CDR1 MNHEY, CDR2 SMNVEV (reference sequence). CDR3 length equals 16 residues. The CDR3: CASSDRRTPGTDTQYF. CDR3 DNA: TGTGCCAGCAGCGATAGGAGAACGCCAGGCACAGATACGCAGTATTTT.

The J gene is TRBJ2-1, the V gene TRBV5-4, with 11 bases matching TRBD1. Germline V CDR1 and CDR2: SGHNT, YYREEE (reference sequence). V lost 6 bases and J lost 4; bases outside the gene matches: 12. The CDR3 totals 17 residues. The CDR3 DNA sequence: TGTGCCAGCACCCGCCGGGACAGGGGGACCTTTTACAATGAGCAGTTCTTC. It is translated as CASTRRDRGTFYNEQFF.

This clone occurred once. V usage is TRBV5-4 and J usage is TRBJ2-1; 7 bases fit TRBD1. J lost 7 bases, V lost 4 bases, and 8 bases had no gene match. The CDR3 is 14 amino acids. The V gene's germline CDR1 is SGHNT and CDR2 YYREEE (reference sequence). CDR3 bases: TGTGCCAGCAGCCGACAGGGTAGTAGGAATGAGCAGTTCTTC. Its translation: CASSRQGSRNEQFF.

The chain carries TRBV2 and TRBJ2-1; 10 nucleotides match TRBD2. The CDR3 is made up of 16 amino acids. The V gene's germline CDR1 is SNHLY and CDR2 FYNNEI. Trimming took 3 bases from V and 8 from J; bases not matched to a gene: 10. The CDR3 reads CASSDIQAGGPYEQFF. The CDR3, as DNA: TGTGCCAGCAGTGACATCCAAGCGGGAGGGCCGTATGAGCAGTTCTTC. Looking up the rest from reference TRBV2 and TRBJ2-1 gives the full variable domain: EPEVTQTPSHQVTQMGQEVILRCVPISNHLYFYWYRQILGQKVEFLVSFYNNEISEKSEIFDDQFSVERPDGSNFTLKIRSTKLEDSAMYFCASSDIQAGGPYEQFFGPGTRLTVL.

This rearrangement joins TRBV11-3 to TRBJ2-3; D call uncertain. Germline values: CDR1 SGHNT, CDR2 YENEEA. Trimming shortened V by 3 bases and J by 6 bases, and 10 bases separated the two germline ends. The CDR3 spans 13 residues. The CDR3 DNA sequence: TGTGCCAGCAGCTTTGGCTTGCACGATACGCAGTATTTT. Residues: CASSFGLHDTQYF.

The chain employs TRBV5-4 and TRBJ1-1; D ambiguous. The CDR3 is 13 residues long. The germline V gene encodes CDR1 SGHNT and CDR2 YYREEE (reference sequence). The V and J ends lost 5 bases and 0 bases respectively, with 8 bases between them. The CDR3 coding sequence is TGTGCCAGCAGTCCAGACCTGAACACTGAAGCTTTCTTT. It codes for CASSPDLNTEAFF.

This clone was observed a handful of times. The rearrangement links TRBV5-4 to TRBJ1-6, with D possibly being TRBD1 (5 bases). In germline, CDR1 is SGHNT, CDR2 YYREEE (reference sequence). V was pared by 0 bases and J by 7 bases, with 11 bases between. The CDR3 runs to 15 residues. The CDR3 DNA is TGTGCCAGCAGCTTGGCCGGGACTGAGAATTCACCCCTCCACTTT. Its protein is CASSLAGTENSPLHF.

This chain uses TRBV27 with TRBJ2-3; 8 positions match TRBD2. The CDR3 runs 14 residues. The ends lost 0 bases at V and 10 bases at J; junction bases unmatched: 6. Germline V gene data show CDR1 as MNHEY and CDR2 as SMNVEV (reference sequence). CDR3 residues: CASSLSVFGRAQYF. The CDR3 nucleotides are TGTGCCAGCAGTTTATCGGTTTTCGGGAGGGCGCAGTATTTT.

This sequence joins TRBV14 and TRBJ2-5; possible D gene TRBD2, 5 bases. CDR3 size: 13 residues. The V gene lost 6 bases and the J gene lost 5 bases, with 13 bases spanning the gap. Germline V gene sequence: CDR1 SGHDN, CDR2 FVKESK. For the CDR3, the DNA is TGTGCCAGCAGGGGAGTTATTTGGGAGACCCAGTACTTC. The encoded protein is CASRGVIWETQYF. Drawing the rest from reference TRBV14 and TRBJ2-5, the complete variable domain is EAGVTQFPSHSVIEKGQTVTLRCDPISGHDNLYWYRRVMGKEIKFLLHFVKESKQDESGMPNNRFLAERTGGTYSTLKVQPAELEDSGVYFCASRGVIWETQYFGPGTRLLVL.

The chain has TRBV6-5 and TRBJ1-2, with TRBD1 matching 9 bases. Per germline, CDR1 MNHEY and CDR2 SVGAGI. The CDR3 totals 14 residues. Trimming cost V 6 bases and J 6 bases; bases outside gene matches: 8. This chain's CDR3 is CASRSTGTGNGYTF. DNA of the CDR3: TGTGCCAGCAGGTCGACCGGGACAGGGAATGGCTACACCTTC.

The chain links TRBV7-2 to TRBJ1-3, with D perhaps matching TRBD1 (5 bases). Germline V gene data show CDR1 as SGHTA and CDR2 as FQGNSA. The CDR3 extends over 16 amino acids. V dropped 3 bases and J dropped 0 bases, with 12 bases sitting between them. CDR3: CASSFWGGVSGNTIYF. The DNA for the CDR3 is TGTGCCAGCAGCTTCTGGGGGGGAGTCTCTGGAAACACCATATATTTT.

CDR3 coding DNA: TGTGCCGTCGACAGCTCTATGTACAATGAGCAGTTCTTC. Translation gives CAVDSSMYNEQFF. The chain employs TRBV2 and TRBJ2-1; a weak D match, TRBD1 (5 bases). The germline V and J ends were trimmed by 11 bases and 4 bases, with 15 bases remaining between them. There are 13 residues in the CDR3. The germline gives CDR1 SNHLY, CDR2 FYNNEI.

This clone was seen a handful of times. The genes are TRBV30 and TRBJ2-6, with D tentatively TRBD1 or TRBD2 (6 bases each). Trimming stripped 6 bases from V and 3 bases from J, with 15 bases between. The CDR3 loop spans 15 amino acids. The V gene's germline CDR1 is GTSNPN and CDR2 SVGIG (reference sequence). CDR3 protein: CACATGTGGANVLTF. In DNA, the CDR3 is TGTGCCTGCGCAACAGGGACTGGTGGGGCCAACGTCCTGACTTTC.

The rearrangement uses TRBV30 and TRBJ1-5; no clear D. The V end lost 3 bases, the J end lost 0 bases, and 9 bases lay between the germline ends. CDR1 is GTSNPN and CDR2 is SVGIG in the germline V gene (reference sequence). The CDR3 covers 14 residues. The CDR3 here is CAWRGVYSNQPQHF. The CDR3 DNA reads TGTGCCTGGAGAGGCGTGTATAGCAATCAGCCCCAGCATTTT.

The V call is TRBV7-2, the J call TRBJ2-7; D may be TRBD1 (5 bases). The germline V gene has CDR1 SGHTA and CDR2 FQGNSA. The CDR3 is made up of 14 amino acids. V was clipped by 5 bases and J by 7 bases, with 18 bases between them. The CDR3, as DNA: TGTGCCAGCAGCCCCCAGGGCCGCCGTTGGGAGCAGTACTTC. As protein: CASSPQGRRWEQYF.

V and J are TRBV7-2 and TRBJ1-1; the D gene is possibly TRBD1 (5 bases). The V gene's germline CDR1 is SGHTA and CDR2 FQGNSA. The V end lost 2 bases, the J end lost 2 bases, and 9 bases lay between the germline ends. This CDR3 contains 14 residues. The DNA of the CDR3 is TGTGCCAGCAGCTTAATGGGGACCAACACTGAAGCTTTCTTT. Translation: CASSLMGTNTEAFF.

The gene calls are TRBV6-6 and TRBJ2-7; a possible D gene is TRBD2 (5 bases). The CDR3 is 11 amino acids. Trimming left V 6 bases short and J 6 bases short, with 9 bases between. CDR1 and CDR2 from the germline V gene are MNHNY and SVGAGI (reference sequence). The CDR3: CASRGSSEQYF. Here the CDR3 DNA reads TGTGCCAGCAGGGGGAGTAGCGAGCAGTACTTC.

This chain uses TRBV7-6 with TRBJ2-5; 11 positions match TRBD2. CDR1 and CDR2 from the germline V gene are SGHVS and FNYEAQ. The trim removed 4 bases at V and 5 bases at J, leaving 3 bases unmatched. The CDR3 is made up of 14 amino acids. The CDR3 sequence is CASSSGLAEETQYF. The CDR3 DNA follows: TGTGCCAGCAGCTCGGGACTAGCGGAGGAGACCCAGTACTTC.

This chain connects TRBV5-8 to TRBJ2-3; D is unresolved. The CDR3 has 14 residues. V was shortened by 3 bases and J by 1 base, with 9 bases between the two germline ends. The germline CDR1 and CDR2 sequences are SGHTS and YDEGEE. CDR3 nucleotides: TGTGCCAGCAGCTCCAGAACGGGCACAGATACGCAGTATTTT. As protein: CASSSRTGTDTQYF.

CDR3 sequence: CASSTRMISNTQYF. The DNA for the CDR3 is TGTGCCAGTAGTACCCGGATGATTTCCAATACGCAGTATTTT. The chain links TRBV19 to TRBJ2-3; D unclear. There are 14 residues in the CDR3. The germline V and J ends were trimmed by 4 bases and 7 bases, with 15 bases remaining between them. Germline loops: CDR1 LNHDA, CDR2 SQIVND (reference sequence).

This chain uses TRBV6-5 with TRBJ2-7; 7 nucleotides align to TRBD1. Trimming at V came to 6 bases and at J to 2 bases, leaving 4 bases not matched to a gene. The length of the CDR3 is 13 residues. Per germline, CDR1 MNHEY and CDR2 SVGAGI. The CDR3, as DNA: TGTGCCAGCAGCCCGGACAGGCCCTACGAGCAGTACTTC. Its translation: CASSPDRPYEQYF.

The CDR3: CASSTRQVGYQPQHF. CDR3 DNA: TGTGCCAGTAGTACTAGACAGGTTGGCTATCAGCCCCAGCATTTT. The J gene is TRBJ1-5, the V gene TRBV19; tentatively, D is TRBD1 (6 bases). V lost 4 bases and J 5 bases, leaving 15 bases between the germline ends. CDR1 and CDR2 (germline): LNHDA, SQIVND (reference sequence). CDR3 length: 15 amino acids.

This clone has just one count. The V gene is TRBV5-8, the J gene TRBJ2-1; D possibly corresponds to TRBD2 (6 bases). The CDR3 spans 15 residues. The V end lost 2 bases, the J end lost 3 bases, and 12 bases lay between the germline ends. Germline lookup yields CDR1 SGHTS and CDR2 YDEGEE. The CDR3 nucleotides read TGTGCCAGCAGCTTCTCCGGGACTCTCTACAATGAGCAGTTCTTC. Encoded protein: CASSFSGTLYNEQFF.

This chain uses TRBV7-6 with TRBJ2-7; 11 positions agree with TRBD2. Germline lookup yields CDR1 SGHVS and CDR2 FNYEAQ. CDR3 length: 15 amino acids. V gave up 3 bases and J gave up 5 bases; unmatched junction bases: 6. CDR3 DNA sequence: TGTGCCAGCAGCTTTACTAGCGGGAGACGCGACGAGCAGTACTTC. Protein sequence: CASSFTSGRRDEQYF. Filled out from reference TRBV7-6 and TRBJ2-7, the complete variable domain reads GAGVSQSPRYKVTKRGQDVALRCDPISGHVSLYWYRQALGQGPEFLTYFNYEAQQDKSGLPNDRFSAERPEGSISTLTIQRTEQRDSAMYRCASSFTSGRRDEQYFGPGTRLTVT.

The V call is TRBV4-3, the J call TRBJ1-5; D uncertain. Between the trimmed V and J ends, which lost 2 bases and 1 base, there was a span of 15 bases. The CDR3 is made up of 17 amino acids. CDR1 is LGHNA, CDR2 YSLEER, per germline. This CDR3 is CASSQTLYTISNQPQHF. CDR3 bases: TGCGCCAGCAGCCAAACCTTGTACACTATAAGCAATCAGCCCCAGCATTTT.